This entry features one T cell receptor (beta chain) sequence. The antigen is undetermined. The sample belongs to a study of response to subunit inactivated influenza vaccine. TCRdb used MiXCR to reprocess the RT-PCR reads, holding one entry per CDR3 protein. Here the sample spans about 190,000 distinct CDR3 sequences, roughly an eighth being singletons. Study outcomes and limitations: Researchers suggested that each seasonal influenza vaccination recruits few new T cells.

The CDR3 is 13 amino acids. Trimming removed 7 bases from V and 5 bases from J, with 14 bases in between. The sequence came from a man aged 50 to 60 who received an inactivated influenza vaccine. Here the sequenced sample was CD8+ T cells sorted from PBMCs, taken around 5 days after vaccination. The chain carries TRBV12-3 or TRBV12-4 and TRBJ2-5; D is unclear. The CDR3 nucleotides read TGTGCCAGCACCCGATATGATTTGGAGACCCAGTACTTC. Protein sequence: CASTRYDLETQYF.